This T cell receptor (beta chain) originates from a study of T cell changes during pregnancy in multiple sclerosis. Data came from immunoSEQ multiplex PCR; TCRdb stores just in-frame clones and leaves some out. The sample gives 95,000 to 100,000 clones, about 90% of which show up once; about 2.5% is in the top ten. CDR1 and CDR2 from the germline V gene are SGHNT and YYREEE (reference sequence). The trim removed 4 bases at V and 9 bases at J, leaving 10 bases unmatched. CDR3 length: 14 residues. The receptor's source is a female donor in good health, enrolled as a control in a pregnancy study. The chain joins TRBV5-4 to TRBJ1-2; 9 bases match TRBD1. The sample was peripheral blood, taken after pregnancy. In DNA form, the CDR3 reads TGTGCCAGCAGCCTTCGGGACAGGGTTTCTCGCTACACCTTC. As protein: CASSLRDRVSRYTF.